What follows are 7 T cell receptor beta chains derived from one specimen sequenced in a study of blood T cell repertoires in COVID-19. Assay used: immunoSEQ multiplex PCR; TCRdb lists only in-frame clones, some missing. This sample has about 250,000 clones, with 70% to 90% found just once. The sequencing sample was made of PBMCs or T cells enriched from blood (not recorded which). These receptors all stem from a woman aged 50 to 65 who had recovered from COVID-19.

The genes are TRBV28 and TRBJ2-1, with 7 bases matching TRBD2. Germline V CDR1 and CDR2: MDHEN, SYDVKM. This CDR3 region has 16 residues. V was clipped by 6 bases and J by 6 bases; unmatched bases: 14. CDR3 residues: CASRLRVLTGGNEQFF. CDR3 nucleotides: TGTGCCAGCAGGCTACGGGTCTTAACGGGAGGCAATGAGCAGTTCTTC.

This clone was counted once. The chain carries TRBV14 and TRBJ1-2, with 7 bases fitting TRBD1. V shed 1 base, J shed 4 bases, and the junction held 6 bases outside the gene matches. The germline gives CDR1 SGHDN, CDR2 FVKESK. The CDR3 length is 15 residues. The CDR3 nucleotides are TGTGCCAGCAGCCAAGTCCCGGGACAGACCTATGGCTACACCTTC. The encoded protein is CASSQVPGQTYGYTF.

The chain combines TRBV2 with TRBJ2-5, with a tentative D call TRBD2 (7 bases). The CDR3 is 14 amino acids. The V end lost 2 bases, the J end lost 3 bases, and 10 bases lay between the germline ends. Germline loops: CDR1 SNHLY, CDR2 FYNNEI. CDR3 in amino acids: CASSERGAKETQYF. The CDR3, as DNA: TGTGCCAGCAGTGAACGGGGGGCAAAAGAGACCCAGTACTTC. The whole variable domain, remainder taken from reference TRBV2 and TRBJ2-5, is EPEVTQTPSHQVTQMGQEVILRCVPISNHLYFYWYRQILGQKVEFLVSFYNNEISEKSEIFDDQFSVERPDGSNFTLKIRSTKLEDSAMYFCASSERGAKETQYFGPGTRLLVL.

The rearrangement links TRBV5-4 to TRBJ2-3, with 10 bases aligning to TRBD2. The length of the CDR3 is 16 residues. With V trimmed by 3 bases and J by 2 bases, 6 bases remained unmatched. Per germline, CDR1 SGHNT and CDR2 YYREEE (reference sequence). Here the CDR3 reads CASSSGLAAVTDTQYF. CDR3 in DNA: TGTGCCAGCAGCTCCGGACTAGCGGCGGTCACAGATACGCAGTATTTT.

This chain uses TRBV28 with TRBJ2-7, with D unresolved. Trimming stripped 4 bases from V and 6 bases from J, with 22 bases between. In germline, CDR1 is MDHEN, CDR2 SYDVKM. The CDR3 length is 16 residues. DNA for the CDR3: TGTGCCAGCAGTTCGTCCAGCATCGGGTTTTCGGGCGAGCAGTACTTC. It yields the protein CASSSSSIGFSGEQYF.

The J gene is TRBJ1-2, the V gene TRBV5-1, with 7 bases lining up with TRBD1. V shed 4 bases, J shed 1 base, and the junction held 4 bases outside the gene matches. This CDR3 has 14 residues. Per the germline V gene, CDR1 is SGHRS and CDR2 is YFSETQ. The CDR3 sequence: CASSTGQSNYGYTF. The CDR3 DNA reads TGCGCCAGCAGCACGGGACAGAGTAACTATGGCTACACCTTC.

The chain combines TRBV19 with TRBJ1-5; D remains unclear. There are 13 residues in the CDR3. Germline-derived CDR1 and CDR2 are LNHDA and SQIVND (reference sequence). Trimming left V 10 bases short and J 0 bases short, with 10 bases between. CDR3 residues: CATSGYSNQPQHF. The CDR3 DNA is TGTGCCACCTCGGGGTATAGCAATCAGCCCCAGCATTTT. Full variable domain (rest looked up from reference TRBV19 and TRBJ1-5): DGGITQSPKYLFRKEGQNVTLSCEQNLNHDAMYWYRQDPGQGLRLIYYSQIVNDFQKGDIAEGYSVSREKKESFPLTVTSAQKNPTAFYLCATSGYSNQPQHFGDGTRLSIL.